This T cell receptor (beta chain) appears in the sequencing data of a study of blood T cell repertoires in COVID-19. About the research overall: Samples of COVID-19 (acute and convalescent) were obtained from the United States, Italy and Spain. T cells, B-cell-depleted T cells, or PBMCs provided the cDNA or gDNA that served as material.

CDR1 is KGHDR, CDR2 SFDVKD, per germline. The junction had 10 bases not matched to a gene; V was cut back by 4 bases and J by 6 bases. The CDR3 is 16 residues long. This clone was seen a single time. In the study's own analysis: Amplification of reference gene primers was used by the study to estimate nucleated cell counts. TCRdb's copy holds only in-frame clones and misses some; the assay was immunoSEQ multiplex PCR. That table furnishes V, J and clone size, whereas the DNA furnished D and trimming. Counted here are over 85,000 clones, around 88% occurring once; the ten biggest clones make up roughly 8.1%.

Sample: peripheral blood. The TCR comes from a woman aged 70-85 years with acute or convalescent COVID-19. The V gene is TRBV24-1, the J gene TRBJ2-1, with 8 nucleotides matching TRBD2. The DNA for the CDR3 is TGTGCCACCAGTGACCGAGGACTAGCTGGAGCCAATGAGCAGTTCTTC. The encoded protein is CATSDRGLAGANEQFF.